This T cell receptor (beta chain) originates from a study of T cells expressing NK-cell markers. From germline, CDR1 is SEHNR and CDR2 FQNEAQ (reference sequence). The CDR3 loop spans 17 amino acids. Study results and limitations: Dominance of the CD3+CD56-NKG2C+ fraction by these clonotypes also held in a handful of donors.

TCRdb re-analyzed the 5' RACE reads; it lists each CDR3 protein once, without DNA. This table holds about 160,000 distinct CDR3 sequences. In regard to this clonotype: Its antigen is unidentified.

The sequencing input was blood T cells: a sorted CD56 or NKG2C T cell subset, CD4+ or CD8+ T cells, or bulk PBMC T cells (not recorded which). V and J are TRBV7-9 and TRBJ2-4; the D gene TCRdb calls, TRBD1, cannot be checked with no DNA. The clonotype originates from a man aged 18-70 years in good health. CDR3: CASSLKTGPIAKNIQYF.